What follows are 29 T cell receptor beta chains derived from one specimen sequenced in a study of Graves' ophthalmopathy and Graves' hyperthyroidism. Investigators amplified TCR beta CDR3 regions from RNA transcripts. The first-round RT-PCR employed HTBI primers together with the Qiagen OneStep RT-PCR kit. A multiplex PCR was then performed as the second round. TCRdb reprocessed the multiplex PCR reads via MiXCR and lists one record per CDR3 protein. Altogether 1 million to 1.3 million distinct CDR3 sequences are present, about 40% being singletons, with the ten largest covering approximately 12%. Sequenced input: peripheral blood or thyroid tissue (not recorded which). The receptors here all came from an adult man with Graves' hyperthyroidism.

The chain combines TRBV9 with TRBJ2-5, with TRBD1 matching 11 bases. The CDR3 has 14 amino acids. Germline V lookup: CDR1 SGDLS, CDR2 YYNGEE. V lost 3 bases to trimming and J lost 5 bases; unmatched junction nucleotides: 3. The CDR3 sequence is CASSAGQGVETQYF. CDR3 DNA: TGTGCCAGCAGCGCGGGACAGGGGGTCGAGACCCAGTACTTC.

The V call is TRBV13, the J call TRBJ1-3; D possibly corresponds to TRBD1 (5 bases). The germline V and J ends were trimmed by 1 base and 4 bases, with 14 bases remaining between them. The germline CDR1 and CDR2 sequences are PRHDT and FYEKMQ (reference sequence). This CDR3 region has 16 residues. CDR3 residues: CASSLEAGTHGNTIYF. CDR3 nucleotides: TGTGCCAGCAGCTTAGAGGCCGGGACTCACGGAAACACCATATATTTT. Full variable domain (missing parts from reference TRBV13 and TRBJ1-3): AAGVIQSPRHLIKEKRETATLKCYPIPRHDTVYWYQQGPGQDPQFLISFYEKMQSDKGSIPDRFSAQQFSDYHSELNMSSLELGDSALYFCASSLEAGTHGNTIYFGEGSWLTVV.

The gene calls are TRBV10-2 and TRBJ2-7; TRBD2 agrees at 11 bases. With V trimmed by 6 bases and J by 6 bases, 7 bases remained unmatched. CDR1 is WSHSY, CDR2 SAAADI, per germline. The CDR3 length is 14 residues. The CDR3 is CASRGTSGILEQYF. The CDR3 DNA sequence: TGCGCCAGCAGAGGGACTAGCGGAATTCTCGAGCAGTACTTC.

This clonotype has a single count. The V and J genes are TRBV4-1 and TRBJ1-2; D perhaps matches TRBD1 (6 bases). This CDR3 spans 15 amino acids. Germline assignment: CDR1 MGHRA and CDR2 YSYEKL. V gave up 5 bases and J gave up 8 bases, with 21 bases separating them. CDR3 in amino acids: CASSSTRLGAGGYTF. The CDR3 bases are TGCGCCAGCAGCTCAACAAGGCTGGGGGCGGGAGGCTACACCTTC.

This clonotype was recorded a few times. The rearrangement uses TRBV7-2 and TRBJ2-7, with D possibly being TRBD1 (6 bases). The germline V gene encodes CDR1 SGHTA and CDR2 FQGNSA. The CDR3 spans 14 residues. Trimming took off 6 bases at V and 0 bases at J, with 12 bases between the two ends. Written as DNA, the CDR3 is TGTGCCAGCAGGGCTCCGGACAGCTCCTACGAGCAGTACTTC. This translates into CASRAPDSSYEQYF.

This clonotype showed up many times. This chain uses TRBV20-1 with TRBJ2-7; 11 bases line up with TRBD1. The J segment lost 6 bases and the V segment lost 6 bases, leaving 4 bases of the junction unmatched. Germline loops: CDR1 DFQATT, CDR2 SNEGSKA (reference sequence). CDR3 length equals 12 residues. This CDR3 is CSAQGQGGEQYF. As DNA, the CDR3 is TGCAGTGCGCAGGGACAGGGGGGCGAGCAGTACTTC.

The chain employs TRBV6-2 or TRBV6-3 and TRBJ2-6; the D is unclear. Germline V gene data show CDR1 as MNHEY and CDR2 as SVGEGT. Trimming stripped 7 bases from V and 2 bases from J, with 9 bases between. The CDR3 length is 14 residues. CDR3 nucleotide sequence: TGTGCCAGCACTTCGTTGGCTGGGGCCAACGTCCTGACTTTC. Its translation is CASTSLAGANVLTF.

This clonotype was picked up many times. V gene TRBV4-3 combines with J gene TRBJ1-5, with 8 bases identical to TRBD1. The CDR3 sequence is 15 residues long. V trimming: 1 base; J trimming: 6 bases; junction bases outside the gene matches: 5. Looked up from germline, CDR1 is LGHNA and CDR2 is YSLEER. Written as DNA, the CDR3 is TGCGCCAGCAGCCAAGGACAGGGGCAGGGTCAGCCCCAGCATTTT. Its translation: CASSQGQGQGQPQHF.

As to this clonotype: At one of its ends the junction is not consistent with the germline gene, which may arise from a read error. This chain uses TRBV10-3 with TRBJ1-1; D is ambiguous. This CDR3 spans 14 amino acids. The V gene's germline CDR1 is ENHRY and CDR2 SYGVKD. The CDR3 DNA reads TGTGCCAGCAGTGAAAATCGGGGGAACACTGAAGCTTTCTTT. Translated: CASSENRGNTEAFF.

Ten or more counts support this clonotype. This sequence joins TRBV24-1 and TRBJ2-7; D possibly uses TRBD1 or TRBD2 (5 bases each). Germline V gene sequence: CDR1 KGHDR, CDR2 SFDVKD. V shed 5 bases and J shed 5 bases, with 18 bases lying between them. The CDR3 totals 15 residues. This chain's CDR3 is CATSVSGPGSNEQYF. Written as DNA, the CDR3 is TGTGCCACCAGTGTATCGGGACCGGGATCCAACGAGCAGTACTTC.

The chain employs TRBV6-1 and TRBJ2-7; D is possibly TRBD2 (6 bases). The CDR3 sequence is 12 residues long. Trimming left V 7 bases short and J 6 bases short, with 13 bases between. CDR1 is MNHNS, CDR2 SASEGT, per germline. The CDR3 loop is CASNWDFREQYF. The CDR3 DNA reads as TGTGCCAGCAACTGGGACTTTCGCGAGCAGTACTTC.

This clonotype turned up a few times. V usage is TRBV4-1 and J usage is TRBJ1-1; D gene ambiguous. This CDR3 has 17 residues. V lost 1 base to trimming and J lost 3 bases, with 18 bases between them. Germline V gene lookup returns CDR1 MGHRA and CDR2 YSYEKL. The CDR3: CASSQGVIVRRDTEAFF. The CDR3 DNA follows: TGCGCCAGCAGCCAAGGAGTCATAGTCAGGAGAGACACTGAAGCTTTCTTT.

This clonotype was seen only a few times. The chain is built from TRBV6-2 or TRBV6-3 and TRBJ1-5; D gene ambiguous. Germline-derived CDR1 and CDR2 are MNHEY and SVGEGT. CDR3 length equals 14 residues. The V end was cut by 0 bases, the J end by 3 bases, with 6 bases between. CDR3 loop: CASSYSPVNQPQHF. The CDR3 coding sequence is TGTGCCAGCAGTTACTCGCCCGTCAATCAGCCCCAGCATTTT.

This sequence joins TRBV15 and TRBJ1-1; unclear D gene. Trimming stripped 4 bases from V and 2 bases from J, with 5 bases between. CDR3 length equals 12 residues. The germline V gene has CDR1 LNHNV and CDR2 YYDKDF (reference sequence). CDR3 sequence reads: CATSNGNTEAFF. The DNA of the CDR3 is TGTGCCACCAGCAACGGAAACACTGAAGCTTTCTTT.

The J gene is TRBJ1-2, the V gene TRBV5-1, with a tentative D call TRBD1 (6 bases). Trimming stripped 1 base from V and 4 bases from J, with 8 bases between. There are 13 residues in the CDR3. Germline V gene sequence: CDR1 SGHRS, CDR2 YFSETQ. The CDR3 sequence is CASSLHRVYGYTF. CDR3 nucleotides: TGCGCCAGCAGCTTGCACAGGGTCTATGGCTACACCTTC.

The gene calls are TRBV9 and TRBJ1-3, with D unresolved. This CDR3 contains 13 residues. Looked up from germline, CDR1 is SGDLS and CDR2 is YYNGEE. V shed 5 bases and J shed 4 bases, with 10 bases lying between them. Written as DNA, the CDR3 is TGTGCCAGCAGACCAAGGCGGGGAAACACCATATATTTT. It is translated as CASRPRRGNTIYF.

There are a few counts of this clonotype. The chain joins TRBV7-2 to TRBJ1-4; D gene ambiguous. V lost 2 bases and J 3 bases, leaving 7 bases between the germline ends. The CDR3 has 14 amino acids. Germline CDR1 is SGHTA and CDR2 is FQGNSA. The CDR3 DNA sequence: TGTGCCAGCAGCTTATATCAGCCTAATGAAAAACTGTTTTTT. Encoded protein: CASSLYQPNEKLFF.

This clonotype was recorded many times. The chain combines TRBV7-3 with TRBJ1-2; no clear D gene. Looked up from germline, CDR1 is SGHTA and CDR2 is FQGTGA. V lost 3 bases and J 6 bases, leaving 11 bases between the germline ends. The length of the CDR3 is 13 residues. The CDR3 spells CASSLSVRHGYTF. DNA of the CDR3: TGTGCCAGCAGCTTGTCGGTTAGACATGGCTACACCTTC. The whole variable domain, remainder taken from reference TRBV7-3 and TRBJ1-2, is GAGVSQTPSNKVTEKGKYVELRCDPISGHTALYWYRQSLGQGPEFLIYFQGTGAADDSGLPNDRFFAVRPEGSVSTLKIQRTERGDSAVYLCASSLSVRHGYTFGSGTRLTVV.

The rearrangement joins TRBV5-6 to TRBJ2-5, with a possible D match to TRBD2 (6 bases). The CDR3 extends over 15 amino acids. Trimming took 4 bases from V and 5 from J, leaving 18 bases between them. Germline assignment: CDR1 SGHDT and CDR2 YYEEEE. The CDR3, as DNA: TGTGCCAGCAGCGGGGGGACTGGGGTTGTCGAGACCCAGTACTTC. Its translation: CASSGGTGVVETQYF. The full variable domain, its missing parts supplied by reference TRBV5-6 and TRBJ2-5, is DAGVTQSPTHLIKTRGQQVTLRCSPKSGHDTVSWYQQALGQGPQFIFQYYEEEERQRGNFPDRFSGHQFPNYSSELNVNALLLGDSALYLCASSGGTGVVETQYFGPGTRLLVL.

In its sample, this clonotype was seen a few times. V usage is TRBV30 and J usage is TRBJ1-1; no clear D gene. CDR1 GTSNPN and CDR2 SVGIG come from the germline V gene (reference sequence). V lost 3 bases to trimming and J lost 10 bases, with 18 bases between them. The CDR3 runs to 13 residues. The CDR3 protein is CAWSPAGLRSAFF. The CDR3 DNA is TGTGCCTGGAGCCCGGCAGGTCTGAGGTCAGCTTTCTTT.

This chain uses TRBV3-1 with TRBJ1-3; the D gene is possibly TRBD1 (6 bases). Germline V CDR1 and CDR2: LGHDT, YNNKEL (reference sequence). The CDR3 is made up of 16 amino acids. Trimming left V 4 bases short and J 7 bases short, with 20 bases between. CDR3 loop: CASSPFTGTAANTIYF. In DNA form, the CDR3 reads TGTGCCAGCAGCCCCTTTACAGGGACCGCCGCGAACACCATATATTTT. The variable domain in full, completed from reference TRBV3-1 and TRBJ1-3, reads DTAVSQTPKYLVTQMGNDKSIKCEQNLGHDTMYWYKQDSKKFLKIMFSYNNKELIINETVPNRFSPKSPDKAHLNLHINSLELGDSAVYFCASSPFTGTAANTIYFGEGSWLTVV.

The rearrangement uses TRBV6-2 or TRBV6-3 and TRBJ1-1; the D gene is possibly TRBD1 (5 bases). The CDR3 is made up of 13 amino acids. Trimming took 11 bases from V and 3 from J, leaving 16 bases between them. Germline values: CDR1 MNHEY, CDR2 SVGEGT. CDR3 residues: CAGLGGWDTEAFF. The DNA of the CDR3 is TGTGCCGGCCTGGGGGGTTGGGACACTGAAGCTTTCTTT.

This clonotype has just one count. Being one base from a much bigger clone, this may be a read error. A read error is likely, as this CDR3 ends without the conserved phenylalanine or tryptophan. V usage is TRBV29-1 and J usage is TRBJ2-7; D is perhaps TRBD2 (6 bases). The germline gives CDR1 SQVTM, CDR2 ANQGSEA. CDR3 length: 13 amino acids. Trimming cost V 6 bases and J 3 bases, with 15 bases left between them. In DNA form, the CDR3 reads TGCAGCGTAAGACTAGACGCCTACTACGAGCAGTACCTC. It specifies CSVRLDAYYEQYL.

The CDR3 loop is CAISAQGANTGELFF. CDR3 coding DNA: TGTGCCATCAGTGCGCAGGGGGCGAACACCGGGGAGCTGTTTTTT. The chain links TRBV10-3 to TRBJ2-2, with 7 bases fitting TRBD1. In germline, CDR1 is ENHRY, CDR2 SYGVKD. V shed 4 bases and J 0 bases; nucleotides not matched to a gene: 2. This CDR3 has 15 residues.

This clonotype was detected many times. The V gene is TRBV7-9, the J gene TRBJ2-7, with a tentative D call TRBD1 (5 bases). The germline V gene encodes CDR1 SEHNR and CDR2 FQNEAQ (reference sequence). The ends were cut back, 1 base at V and 5 bases at J, with 12 bases in the middle. The length of the CDR3 is 14 residues. The chain's CDR3 is CASSLDAGNDEQYF. The CDR3 coding sequence is TGTGCCAGCAGCTTAGATGCAGGGAACGACGAGCAGTACTTC. Full variable domain (remainder filled in from reference TRBV7-9 and TRBJ2-7): DTGVSQNPRHKITKRGQNVTFRCDPISEHNRLYWYRQTLGQGPEFLTYFQNEAQLEKSRLLSDRFSAERPKGSFSTLEIQRTEQGDSAMYLCASSLDAGNDEQYFGPGTRLTVT.

The rearrangement uses TRBV10-3 and TRBJ1-5, with D uncertain. V was trimmed by 7 bases and J by 0 bases, leaving 16 bases between them. Germline-derived CDR1 and CDR2 are ENHRY and SYGVKD. This CDR3 region has 16 residues. The CDR3, as DNA: TGTGCCATCATGGGCGAAGGCGGGAATAGCAATCAGCCCCAGCATTTT. The encoded protein is CAIMGEGGNSNQPQHF.

This clonotype occurred many times. The rearrangement uses TRBV7-2 and TRBJ1-6; D is unresolved. V dropped 1 base and J dropped 8 bases, with 15 bases sitting between them. Germline CDR1 SGHTA, CDR2 FQGNSA. CDR3 size: 16 residues. The CDR3 coding sequence is TGTGCCAGCAGCTTAGGACCCCCCTCAGCTGATTCACCCCTCCACTTT. As protein: CASSLGPPSADSPLHF.

Points on this clonotype: Being one base from a much bigger clone, this may be a read error. The rearrangement links TRBV10-3 to TRBJ2-5; TRBD2 matches at 8 bases. J was trimmed by 3 bases and V by 4 bases; bases with no gene match: 7. The germline V gene encodes CDR1 ENHRY and CDR2 SYGVKD. This CDR3 has 15 amino acids. The DNA of the CDR3 is TGTGCCATCAGTGCCCTCCTTAGCGGGGAAGAGACCCAGTACTTC. Amino acids: CAISALLSGEETQYF.

This clonotype was recorded at least ten times. CDR3 in amino acids: CASSSYRVEGYTF. The DNA of the CDR3 is TGTGCCAGCAGCTCGTACAGGGTGGAGGGCTACACCTTC. The genes are TRBV7-8 and TRBJ1-2, with a tentative D call TRBD1 (6 bases). Germline V gene data show CDR1 as SGHVS and CDR2 as FQNEAQ. The V and J ends lost 4 bases and 8 bases respectively, with 14 bases between them. CDR3 length equals 13 residues.